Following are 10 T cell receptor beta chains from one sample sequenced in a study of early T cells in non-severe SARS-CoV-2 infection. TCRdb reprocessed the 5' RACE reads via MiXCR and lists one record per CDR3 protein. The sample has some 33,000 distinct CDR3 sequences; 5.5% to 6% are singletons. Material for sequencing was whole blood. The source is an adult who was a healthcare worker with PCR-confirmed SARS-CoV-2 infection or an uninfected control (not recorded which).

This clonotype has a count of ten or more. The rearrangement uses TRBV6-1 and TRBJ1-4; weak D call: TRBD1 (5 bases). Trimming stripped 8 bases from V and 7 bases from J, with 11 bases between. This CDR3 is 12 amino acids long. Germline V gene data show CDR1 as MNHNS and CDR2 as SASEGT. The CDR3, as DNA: TGTGCCAGCGGGGCTCCCCGTGAAAAACTGTTTTTT. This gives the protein CASGAPREKLFF.

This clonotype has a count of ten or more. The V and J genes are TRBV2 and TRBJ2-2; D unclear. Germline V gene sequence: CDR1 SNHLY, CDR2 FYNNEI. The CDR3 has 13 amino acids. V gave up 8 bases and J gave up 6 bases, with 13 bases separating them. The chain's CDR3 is CASQIGGAGELFF. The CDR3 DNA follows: TGTGCCAGCCAAATCGGTGGAGCCGGGGAGCTGTTTTTT. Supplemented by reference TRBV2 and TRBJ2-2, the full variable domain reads EPEVTQTPSHQVTQMGQEVILRCVPISNHLYFYWYRQILGQKVEFLVSFYNNEISEKSEIFDDQFSVERPDGSNFTLKIRSTKLEDSAMYFCASQIGGAGELFFGEGSRLTVL.

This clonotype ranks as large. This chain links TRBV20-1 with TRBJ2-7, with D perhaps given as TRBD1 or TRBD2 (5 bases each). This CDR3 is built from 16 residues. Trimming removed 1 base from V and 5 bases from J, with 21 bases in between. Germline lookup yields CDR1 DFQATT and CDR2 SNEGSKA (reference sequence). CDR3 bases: TGCAGTGCTAGAGCCGCGGACTCACAGGCCTGGGACGAGCAGTACTTC. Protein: CSARAADSQAWDEQYF.

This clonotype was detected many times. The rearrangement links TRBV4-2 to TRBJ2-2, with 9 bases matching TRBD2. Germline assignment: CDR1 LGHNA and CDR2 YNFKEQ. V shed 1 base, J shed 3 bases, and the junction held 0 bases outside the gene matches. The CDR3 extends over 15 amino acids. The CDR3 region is CASSQVAGDTGELFF. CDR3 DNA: TGTGCCAGCAGCCAAGTAGCGGGGGACACCGGGGAGCTGTTTTTT.

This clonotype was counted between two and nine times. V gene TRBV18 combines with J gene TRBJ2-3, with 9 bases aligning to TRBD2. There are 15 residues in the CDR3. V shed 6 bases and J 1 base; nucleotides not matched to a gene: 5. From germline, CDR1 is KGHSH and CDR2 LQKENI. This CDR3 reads CASSSGGLGTDTQYF. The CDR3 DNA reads TGTGCCAGCTCCAGCGGGGGGCTTGGCACAGATACGCAGTATTTT. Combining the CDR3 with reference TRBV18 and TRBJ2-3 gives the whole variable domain NAGVMQNPRHLVRRRGQEARLRCSPMKGHSHVYWYRQLPEEGLKFMVYLQKENIIDESGMPKERFSAEFPKEGPSILRIQQVVRGDSAAYFCASSSGGLGTDTQYFGPGTRLTVL.

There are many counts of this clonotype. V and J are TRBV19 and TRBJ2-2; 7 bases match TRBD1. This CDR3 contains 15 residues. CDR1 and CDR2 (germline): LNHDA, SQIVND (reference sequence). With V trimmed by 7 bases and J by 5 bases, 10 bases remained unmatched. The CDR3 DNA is TGTGCCAGTACAATGGGGACAGTGCGGACCGGGGAGCTGTTTTTT. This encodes CASTMGTVRTGELFF.

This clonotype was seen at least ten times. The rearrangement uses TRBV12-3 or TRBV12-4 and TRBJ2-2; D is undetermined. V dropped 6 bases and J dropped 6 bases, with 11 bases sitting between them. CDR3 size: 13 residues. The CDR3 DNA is TGTGCCAGCAGCCTTATGGCGGCCGGGGAGCTGTTTTTT. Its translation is CASSLMAAGELFF.

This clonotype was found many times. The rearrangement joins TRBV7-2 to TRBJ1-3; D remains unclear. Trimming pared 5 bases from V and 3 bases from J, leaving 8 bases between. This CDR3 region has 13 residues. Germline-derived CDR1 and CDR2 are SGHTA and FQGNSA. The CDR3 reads CASSARVGNTIYF. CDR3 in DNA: TGTGCCAGCAGCGCCAGAGTTGGAAACACCATATATTTT.

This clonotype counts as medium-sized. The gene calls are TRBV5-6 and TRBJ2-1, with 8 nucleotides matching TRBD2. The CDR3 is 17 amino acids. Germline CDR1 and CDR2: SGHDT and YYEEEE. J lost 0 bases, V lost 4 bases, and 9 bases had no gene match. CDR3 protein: CASSPTGGGISYNEQFF. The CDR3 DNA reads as TGTGCCAGCAGCCCGACTGGCGGGGGGATCTCCTACAATGAGCAGTTCTTC. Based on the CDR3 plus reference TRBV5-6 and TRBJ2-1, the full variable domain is DAGVTQSPTHLIKTRGQQVTLRCSPKSGHDTVSWYQQALGQGPQFIFQYYEEEERQRGNFPDRFSGHQFPNYSSELNVNALLLGDSALYLCASSPTGGGISYNEQFFGPGTRLTVL.

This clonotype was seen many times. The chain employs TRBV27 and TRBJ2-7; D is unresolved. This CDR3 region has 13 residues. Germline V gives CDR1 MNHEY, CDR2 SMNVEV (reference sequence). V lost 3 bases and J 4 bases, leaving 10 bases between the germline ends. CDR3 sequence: CASSFNDGYEQYF. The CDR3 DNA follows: TGTGCCAGCAGTTTCAACGACGGGTACGAGCAGTACTTC.